This T cell receptor beta chain stems from a study of cytomegalovirus exposure and HLA in healthy donors. Notes on the study in general: As a later analysis showed, a missense DCLRE1C variant was linked to trimming of TCR beta V- and J-genes. The likely explanation for a cluster of highly shared sequence variants was sequencing artifact. In an earlier analysis, about 87% or about 30%: the productive usage of most TCR beta V segments. In a later analysis, an Asian-associated ancestry cluster reportedly showed fewer N-insertions than the 666-donor mean.

Amplification used 60 Vbeta primers and 13 Jbeta primers. Some clones are missing from TCRdb's copy, which holds only in-frame ones; the method was immunoSEQ multiplex PCR. The table lists about 110,000 clones, about 85% of them singletons. A word on this clone: The antigen is unknown.

Trimming left V 2 bases short and J 3 bases short, with 4 bases between. This CDR3 region has 12 residues. CDR1 SGHRS and CDR2 YFSETQ come from the germline V gene. The chain joins TRBV5-1 to TRBJ2-3; no definite D call. This clonotype was obtained from a man aged 25-40 years in good health and CMV-seronegative. Sequencing used PBMCs. As DNA, the CDR3 is TGCGCCAGCAGCTTTAGTACAGATACGCAGTATTTT. It is translated as CASSFSTDTQYF.